Listed here is a single TCR beta chain. Only in-frame clones appear in the TCRdb table, and some are missing; sequencing was by immunoSEQ multiplex PCR. The sample lists 150,000 to 200,000 clones; 84% were seen once. This record comes from a study of blood T cell repertoires in COVID-19. At the level of the study: PBMCs, B-cell-depleted T cells, or T cells were the source of the cDNA or gDNA that made up the material.

Cohorts were based on clinical histories the participants reported. Two consecutive negative NP/OP PCR tests, clearance, or resolved symptoms defined Cohort 3 recovery. With 4 bases clipped from V and 7 bases from J, the junction kept 11 bases outside the gene matches. CDR3 size: 15 residues. Germline CDR1 reads MNHEY; CDR2 reads SVGEGT. This clonotype was obtained from a middle-aged man who had recovered from COVID-19. This rearrangement joins TRBV6-2 or TRBV6-3 to TRBJ1-2; 8 positions agree with TRBD1. Sequenced: PBMCs or T cells enriched from blood (not recorded which). The CDR3 spells CASSFVPATGGGYTF. Written as DNA, the CDR3 is TGTGCCAGCAGTTTCGTCCCTGCCACAGGGGGTGGCTACACCTTC.